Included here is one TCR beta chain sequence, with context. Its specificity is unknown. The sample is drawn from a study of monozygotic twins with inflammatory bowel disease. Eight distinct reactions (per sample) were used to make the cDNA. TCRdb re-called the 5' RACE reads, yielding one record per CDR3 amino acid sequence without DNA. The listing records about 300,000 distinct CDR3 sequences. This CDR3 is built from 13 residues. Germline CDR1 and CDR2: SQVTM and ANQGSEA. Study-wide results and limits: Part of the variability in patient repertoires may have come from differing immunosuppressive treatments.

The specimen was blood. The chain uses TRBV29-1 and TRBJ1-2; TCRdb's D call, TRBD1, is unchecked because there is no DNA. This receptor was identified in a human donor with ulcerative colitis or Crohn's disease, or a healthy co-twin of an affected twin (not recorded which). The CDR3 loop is CSAADSLNYGYTF.